This T cell receptor beta chain was retrieved from a study of control samples from healthy donors and cancer patients. The CDR3 is 15 amino acids. The V end lost 0 bases, the J end lost 1 base, and 11 bases lay between the germline ends. The germline CDR1 and CDR2 sequences are SGDLS and YYNGEE. Method: immunoSEQ multiplex PCR; TCRdb's copy keeps in-frame clones and lacks some. The sample lists under 200,000 clones; approximately 93% were seen once. This clonotype originated in a woman aged 40 to 49 in good health. The gene calls are TRBV9 and TRBJ2-7; D may be TRBD1 (6 bases). Sequencing was performed on blood. DNA of the CDR3: TGTGCCAGCAGCGTAGAGGCAGGGGAATCCTACGAGCAGTACTTC. This codes for CASSVEAGESYEQYF.